This paragraph reports one T cell receptor beta chain. CDR1 and CDR2 from the germline V gene are MNHEY and SMNVEV (reference sequence). With V trimmed by 5 bases and J by 0 bases, 4 bases remained unmatched. This CDR3 comprises 16 residues. The source of the sample is a study of blood T cell repertoires in COVID-19. About the study: The study drew acute and convalescent COVID-19 samples from the United States, Italy and Spain.

Only in-frame clones appear in the TCRdb table, and some are missing; sequencing was by immunoSEQ multiplex PCR. The sample yields roughly 140,000 clones, over 80% seen once. The sample comprised peripheral blood. The chain uses TRBV27 and TRBJ2-1; 10 bases agree with TRBD2. The TCR originated in a woman aged 40-49 years with active or convalescent COVID-19. CDR3 coding DNA: TGTGCCAGCAGTCTAGCGGGGGAAAGCTCCTACAATGAGCAGTTCTTC. This encodes CASSLAGESSYNEQFF.